This T cell receptor beta chain comes out of a study of vaccination and CD4 T cells after COVID-19 (dated by TCRdb to about 2022). Study-level background: Every convalescent patient had a positive nasal swab PCR test for SARS-CoV-2, with mild disease in 8 to 10 patients and severe disease in one. Six males and four females were included in the convalescent cohort, with two Hispanic individuals, seven Caucasians, two Asians and one multiracial person represented. Two doses of either the Pfizer-BioNTech BNT162b2 vaccine (n=8) or the Moderna mRNA-1273 vaccine (n=2) were administered to participants. Post-COVID blood samples from convalescent patients were collected a median of roughly 100 days after diagnosis, with a range of 35 to 161 days. Post-vaccine blood samples were collected a median of around 10 weeks after the second vaccine dose, ranging from roughly 13 to 250 days. For a few convalescent patients, samples were collected at an early post-vaccination timepoint (day 14) as well as at a late post-vaccination timepoint (days 161 to 241). For stimulating the cultures, overlapping spike peptide pools were used, derived from SARS-CoV-2 as well as from the common cold coronaviruses HCoV-NL63, HCoV-OC43 and HCoV-229E. Control cultures used a CEFX viral epitope pool as positive control, an HIV-1 Nef peptide pool as negative control, or no peptide. In approximately eleven COVID-19 convalescent patients and a handful of infection-naive healthy vaccine recipients, the spike-specific CD4+ TCR repertoire before mRNA vaccination was compared with the repertoire after mRNA vaccination.

About this clonotype: Its antigen remains undetermined. No qualities accompany the bases; no much larger clone lies one base away.

General conclusions and limits of the study: Relatively few convalescent patients were included in the study, and early timepoints after natural infection were not analyzed. Among convalescent patients, a median about 87% of the SARS-CoV-2-reactive clones seen after vaccination appeared only after vaccination, which suggests priming specific to the vaccine. The median count of SARS-CoV-2-reactive clonotypes went up from 20 to 25 after infection to a few dozen after vaccination, although the change was not significant. Of the vaccine-specific clones found in convalescent patients, nearly all (304 of 307) were mono-reactive for SARS-CoV-2 spike instead of being cross-reactive with common cold coronaviruses.

CDR1 SGHTA and CDR2 FQGNSA were looked up in the germline V gene. V is clipped by 5 bases and J by 4 bases, and the sequence between their germline boundaries is 21 bases long. From the cysteine up to the phenylalanine, the CDR3 has a length of 16 residues. The sequence is cut down to CDR3 DNA, 48 bases in frame from base 1. Library method: PCR. DNA from cultured CD4+ T cells underwent TCR sequencing with the Oncomine TCR Beta short-read assay at the Johns Hopkins FTIC core. Genomic DNA was extracted from the cultured CD4+ T cells with the QIAamp micro DNA kit. Oncomine TCR Beta libraries from cultured CD4+ T cells were pooled using unique dual indexes and sequenced on an Illumina iSeq 100. The paper's data handling went like this. Non-productive sequences were removed, and CDR3s that did not start with C, did not end with F or W, or were shorter than 7 amino acids were discarded. Antigen-specific clonotypes were identified with the MANAFEST web application by comparing peptide-stimulated wells with reference and other culture wells. An FDR below 0.05, an odds ratio above 5, and a productive frequency above 0.1% in at least two of three replicate wells were required for clones to be considered positive. A clonotype was classed as cross-reactive if the clonotype showed significant expansion both in SARS-CoV-2 spike wells and in at least one common cold coronavirus spike condition. Using R version 3.6.1, CDR3 homology was evaluated through Levenshtein distances (stringdist) along with unrooted phylogenetic trees (ape). TCRdb redid the processing of the public reads, applying fastp at Q25 and MiXCR, and retained in-frame beta chains. A single entry per CDR3 protein holds the most common genes and DNA from its merged rows. For this entry, the V and J calls and clone size follow TCRdb and not the study's own pipeline. The sample table contains about 18,000 distinct CDR3 sequences; only one count was recorded for about 52% of them. The ten largest clones capture approximately 13% of the sample.

The time point label for this specimen denotes: late sampling 161 to 241 days after vaccination in a few convalescent patients. What the treatment or condition label conveys for this sample: roughly ten-day PBMC culture with coronavirus spike peptide pools or control peptides (ViraFEST assay). The study used the ViraFEST assay, which expanded antigen-specific T cells with peptide pools and then identified expanded clonotypes by TCR sequencing. The convalescent patients' positive SARS-CoV-2 PCR tests fell between March and December 2020, which was before the Alpha, Beta and Delta variants emerged in the United States. PBMCs were cultured at roughly 2 million per well in IMDM supplemented with 5% human AB serum and about 10 IU/ml IL-2, with approximately 10 ug/ml peptide pools added. Half of the culture medium was replaced with fresh IL-2-containing medium on days 3 and 7. After more than 8 days of culture, CD4+ T cells were isolated by negative selection using the EasySep CD4+ T cell isolation kit. Ficoll-Paque Plus gradient centrifugation was used to isolate PBMCs from whole blood, and the isolated PBMCs were then either used fresh or cryopreserved at -140C. Triplicate wells were generally used for each culture condition.

The TCR originated in a human donor who had recovered from COVID-19. The source was CD4+ T cells from blood, cultured in vitro, collected about 7 months after SARS-CoV-2 vaccination. The V gene is TRBV7-2 and the J gene is TRBJ2-7; the D gene is perhaps TRBD1 or TRBD2, as each covers 5 bases. The sequence in DNA is TGTGCCAGCAGCAATAGGGGCCGGGGAAACCAATACGAGCAGTACTTC. It is translated as CASSNRGRGNQYEQYF. Where the CDR3 stops, the reference TRBV7-2 and TRBJ2-7 genes take over; the full variable domain is GAGVSQSPSNKVTEKGKDVELRCDPISGHTALYWYRQSLGQGLEFLIYFQGNSAPDKSGLPSDRFSAERTGGSVSTLTIQRTQQEDSAVYLCASSNRGRGNQYEQYFGPGTRLTVT.